The 4 T cell receptor beta chains given below trace back to one sample, sequenced in a study of a mutant IDH1 vaccine in newly diagnosed glioma. No antigens are known for them. Sample time point: week 35, safety follow-up. The vaccine gave 300 ug of a 20-mer mutant IDH1 peptide subcutaneously per dose. Data came from immunoSEQ multiplex PCR; TCRdb stores just in-frame clones and leaves some out. The sample has around 57,000 clones; 80% to 90% are singletons. The material was PBMCs, obtained from a glioma patient whose treatment included an IDH1 peptide vaccine. The receptors shown here come from a man aged 30-40 years with glioma.

V is TRBV5-1 and J is TRBJ1-6; weak D call: TRBD1 (6 bases). This CDR3 region has 15 residues. V lost 1 base to trimming and J lost 6 bases, with 11 bases between them. Germline V lookup: CDR1 SGHRS, CDR2 YFSETQ. The CDR3 region has the DNA TGCGCCAGCAGCTTGCGGGCAGGGGCTAATTCACCCCTCCACTTT. It codes for CASSLRAGANSPLHF.

This chain connects TRBV2 to TRBJ1-3, with unresolved D. This CDR3 comprises 15 residues. The germline V gene encodes CDR1 SNHLY and CDR2 FYNNEI. Trimming cost V 2 bases and J 0 bases, with 8 bases left between them. CDR3 protein: CASSERVNSGNTIYF. The DNA for the CDR3 is TGTGCCAGCAGTGAAAGGGTGAACTCTGGAAACACCATATATTTT. Filled out from reference TRBV2 and TRBJ1-3, the complete variable domain reads EPEVTQTPSHQVTQMGQEVILRCVPISNHLYFYWYRQILGQKVEFLVSFYNNEISEKSEIFDDQFSVERPDGSNFTLKIRSTKLEDSAMYFCASSERVNSGNTIYFGEGSWLTVV.

This clone was recorded only once. V is TRBV5-6 and J is TRBJ1-2, with D possibly being TRBD1 (6 bases). CDR1 and CDR2 (germline): SGHDT, YYEEEE. Trimming cost V 0 bases and J 4 bases, with 16 bases left between them. The CDR3 runs to 16 residues. The CDR3 DNA reads TGTGCCAGCAGCTTGGAACGACGGGGGCCCCTCTATGGCTACACCTTC. Protein: CASSLERRGPLYGYTF.

This chain links TRBV7-8 with TRBJ2-7; D is undetermined. This CDR3 is built from 17 residues. Germline assignment: CDR1 SGHVS and CDR2 FQNEAQ. Trimming removed 1 base at V and 0 bases at J, with 16 bases between. In nucleotides, the CDR3 is TGTGCCAGCAGCTTAGAAGTTTGGCAGACTCTCTCCTACGAGCAGTACTTC. Translating it yields CASSLEVWQTLSYEQYF.